The 3 T cell receptor beta chains listed next were all sequenced from one sample in a study of cytomegalovirus exposure and HLA in healthy donors. Generated by immunoSEQ multiplex PCR, the TCRdb table keeps only in-frame clones and is missing some. Of around 150,000 clones in the sample, 70% to 90% are singletons; the top ten hold about 2.3%. Sample: PBMCs. The receptors were sampled from a woman younger than 30 in good health and CMV-seronegative.

This clone was counted a few times. The chain joins TRBV20-1 to TRBJ1-5, with D possibly matching TRBD1 (5 bases). This CDR3 has 11 residues. The V and J ends lost 7 bases and 7 bases respectively, with 11 bases between them. Germline assignment: CDR1 DFQATT and CDR2 SNEGSKA (reference sequence). CDR3 DNA sequence: TGCAGTGTGGGAGGGGCACAGCCCCAGCATTTT. Protein product: CSVGGAQPQHF.

The J gene is TRBJ1-1, the V gene TRBV7-9; D is possibly TRBD1 (5 bases). Per germline, CDR1 SEHNR and CDR2 FQNEAQ (reference sequence). V dropped 5 bases and J dropped 0 bases, with 16 bases sitting between them. The CDR3 loop spans 16 amino acids. CDR3 DNA: TGTGCCAGCAGCCTTCTCAGGGTGGACATGAACACTGAAGCTTTCTTT. This codes for CASSLLRVDMNTEAFF.

The V and J genes are TRBV29-1 and TRBJ2-3; D is unclear. CDR3 length: 12 amino acids. Germline CDR1 and CDR2: SQVTM and ANQGSEA. The V end was cut by 8 bases, the J end by 5 bases, with 14 bases between. CDR3 residues: CSLRVSLDTQYF. DNA for the CDR3: TGCAGCCTACGGGTTTCCCTAGATACGCAGTATTTT.